These T cell receptor beta chains were read from a single sample in a study of cytomegalovirus exposure and HLA in healthy donors. TCRdb's copy holds only in-frame clones and misses some; the assay was immunoSEQ multiplex PCR. Of roughly 130,000 clones listed, 75% to 85% were seen once; the top ten hold more than 1.5%. The material sequenced was PBMCs. These receptors all come from a man aged 18 to 30 in good health and CMV-seronegative. The CDR3 runs from the conserved cysteine through the conserved F or W. D genes are given only for firm matches. Expanded clones are given a class, and other clones once, few, many or no size at all.

D gene,clone size,J gene,V gene,CDR3 protein,CDR3 DNA
.,.,TRBJ1-1,TRBV9,CASSAGTGNLANTEAFF,TGTGCCAGCAGCGCCGGCACAGGAAACCTGGCGAACACTGAAGCTTTCTTT
TRBD1,.,TRBJ1-2,TRBV13,CASSEWTGFGYTF,TGTGCCAGCAGCGAATGGACAGGGTTTGGCTACACCTTC
.,.,TRBJ2-7,TRBV25-1,CASSDIGGVGYEQYF,TGTGCCAGCAGTGATATAGGCGGTGTCGGCTACGAGCAGTACTTC
TRBD2,.,TRBJ2-3,TRBV5-1,CASSFFSGGTDTQYF,TGCGCCAGCAGCTTTTTTAGCGGGGGCACAGATACGCAGTATTTT
.,.,TRBJ2-3,TRBV18,CASSLLMIGGTDTQYF,TGTGCCAGCTCACTCCTCATGATCGGGGGCACAGATACGCAGTATTTT
TRBD1,few,TRBJ1-5,TRBV5-6,CASSSQGYQPQHF,TGTGCCAGCAGCTCACAGGGGTATCAGCCCCAGCATTTT
.,.,TRBJ2-7,TRBV9,CASSVADTYEQYF,TGTGCCAGCAGCGTAGCCGACACCTACGAGCAGTACTTC
TRBD2,.,TRBJ2-3,TRBV2,CASSETGLAGTDTQYF,TGTGCCAGCAGCGAAACGGGACTAGCGGGCACAGATACGCAGTATTTT
.,.,TRBJ2-3,TRBV27,CASSLTGLNTDTQYF,TGTGCCAGCAGTTTAACGGGACTTAACACAGATACGCAGTATTTT
.,few,TRBJ1-1,TRBV5-6,CASSLLTGTLNTEAFF,TGTGCCAGCAGCTTATTGACAGGCACCTTGAACACTGAAGCTTTCTTT
TRBD2,.,TRBJ2-2,TRBV2,CASLAGVYTGELFF,TGTGCCAGCCTAGCGGGAGTTTACACCGGGGAGCTGTTTTTT
TRBD2,.,TRBJ2-3,TRBV7-9,CASSLVAGTTTDTQYF,TGTGCCAGCAGCTTAGTGGCAGGGACTACCACAGATACGCAGTATTTT
.,.,TRBJ2-5,TRBV7-6,CASSLLAGGTNQETQYF,TGTGCCAGCAGCTTACTGGCTGGCGGGACCAACCAAGAGACCCAGTACTTC
.,once,TRBJ1-5,TRBV19,CASTMGGGLNQPQHF,TGTGCCAGTACCATGGGCGGGGGCCTCAACCAGCCCCAGCATTTT
TRBD2,few,TRBJ2-7,TRBV4-3,CASSPGGAAEQYF,TGCGCCAGCAGCCCCGGGGGGGCGGCCGAGCAGTACTTC
.,.,TRBJ2-1,TRBV19,CASRSVDRISYNEQFF,TGTGCCAGTCGTTCCGTAGACAGAATCTCCTACAATGAGCAGTTCTTC
TRBD2,.,TRBJ2-7,TRBV7-2,CASNPGRGAYEQYF,TGTGCCAGCAACCCAGGGCGGGGGGCCTACGAGCAGTACTTC
.,.,TRBJ2-5,TRBV7-9,CASSLSTGEQYF,TGTGCCAGCAGCTTATCGACAGGTGAGCAGTACTTC
TRBD1,.,TRBJ1-1,TRBV6-5,CASRGTGKNTEAFF,TGTGCCAGCAGAGGGACAGGGAAGAACACTGAAGCTTTCTTT
.,once,TRBJ2-7,TRBV2,CASGGQFYEQYF,TGTGCCAGCGGAGGACAGTTCTACGAGCAGTACTTC
.,.,TRBJ1-2,TRBV7-3,CASSEGQLNYGYTF,TGTGCCAGCAGTGAAGGACAGCTTAACTATGGCTACACCTTC
TRBD1,.,TRBJ2-5,TRBV5-1,CASGTGQETQYF,TGCGCCAGCGGGACAGGCCAAGAGACCCAGTACTTC
TRBD1,.,TRBJ2-3,TRBV19,CASSRQGAADTQYF,TGTGCCAGTAGTAGACAGGGGGCCGCAGATACGCAGTATTTT
.,.,TRBJ1-2,TRBV29-1,CSVDLASSNYGYTF,TGCAGCGTTGATCTCGCCAGTTCTAACTATGGCTACACCTTC
TRBD1,.,TRBJ1-3,TRBV7-9,CASDTTQGAVGNTIYF,TGTGCCAGCGATACCACACAGGGGGCTGTGGGAAACACCATATATTTT
TRBD1,.,TRBJ2-1,TRBV11-2,CASRTNRGVVDEQFF,TGTGCCAGCCGAACGAACAGGGGGGTCGTGGATGAGCAGTTCTTC
TRBD1,.,TRBJ1-2,TRBV19,CARRQPGTDGYTF,TGTGCCAGACGACAACCCGGGACAGATGGCTACACCTTC
TRBD1,.,TRBJ1-2,TRBV6-6,CASYTNPPGTDYGYTF,TGTGCCAGCTACACTAACCCCCCCGGGACAGACTATGGCTACACCTTC
.,few,TRBJ1-5,TRBV6-5,CASSYGPYQPQHF,TGTGCCAGCAGTTACGGCCCCTATCAGCCCCAGCATTTT